This T cell receptor beta chain was retrieved from a study of OX40 agonist ivuxolimab in advanced cancers. Study-level background: Partial responses were seen in three patients, one with hepatocellular carcinoma and two with cutaneous melanoma.

Germline values: CDR1 SGHNT, CDR2 YYREEE (reference sequence). This CDR3 is built from 14 residues. V lost 2 bases to trimming and J lost 7 bases, with 15 bases between them. Blood draws occurred at baseline, cycle 4 day 1, and cycle 7 day 1. Assay used: immunoSEQ multiplex PCR; TCRdb lists only in-frame clones, some missing. Counted here are some 50,000 clones, around 83% occurring once; the ten biggest clones make up 2.6%. The rearrangement uses TRBV5-4 and TRBJ1-1; tentatively, D is TRBD1 (6 bases). The sequence came from an adult with an advanced solid tumor such as melanoma, head and neck, liver or kidney cancer. The material sequenced was CD4+ or CD8+ T cells sorted from blood, taken in a trial of the OX40 agonist ivuxolimab. The CDR3 bases are TGTGCCAGCAGCTTAGATAGGGGGGGAATTGAAGCTTTCTTT. It is translated as CASSLDRGGIEAFF.